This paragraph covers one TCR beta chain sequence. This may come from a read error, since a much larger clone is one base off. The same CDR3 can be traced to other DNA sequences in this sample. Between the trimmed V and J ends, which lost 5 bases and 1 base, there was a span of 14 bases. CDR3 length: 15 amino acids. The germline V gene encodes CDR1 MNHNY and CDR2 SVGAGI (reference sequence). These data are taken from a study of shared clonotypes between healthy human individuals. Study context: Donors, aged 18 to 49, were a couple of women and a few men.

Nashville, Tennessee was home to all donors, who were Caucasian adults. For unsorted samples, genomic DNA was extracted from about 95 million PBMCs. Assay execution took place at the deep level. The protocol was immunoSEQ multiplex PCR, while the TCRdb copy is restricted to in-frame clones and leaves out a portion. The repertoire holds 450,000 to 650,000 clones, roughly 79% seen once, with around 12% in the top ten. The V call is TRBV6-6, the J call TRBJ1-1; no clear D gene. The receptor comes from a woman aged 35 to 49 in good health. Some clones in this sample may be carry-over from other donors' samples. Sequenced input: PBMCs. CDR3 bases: TGTGCCAGCAGTACAAGGGAGGGAGGGAACACTGAAGCTTTCTTT. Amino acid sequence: CASSTREGGNTEAFF.